These T cell receptor beta chains were read from a single sample in a study of cytomegalovirus exposure and HLA in healthy donors. TCRdb keeps only in-frame clones here, not all; method: immunoSEQ multiplex PCR. The sample has approximately 100,000 clones, 74% seen once. Specimen: PBMCs. The receptor source for this set is a man in his fifties in good health and CMV-seropositive. CDR3s include the opening cysteine and the closing phenylalanine or tryptophan. The D gene is left open where the match is weak. The size entry is marked missing in some rows and otherwise reads once, few, many or a size class.

>.|TRBJ2-1|.|TRBV2
TGTGCCAGCAGTTTAGGACAGCTCGGGTTTAATGAGCAGTTCTTC
CASSLGQLGFNEQFF
>TRBD2|TRBJ2-7|.|TRBV28
TGTGCCAGCAGGGGGACTAACGAGCAGTACTTC
CASRGTNEQYF
>.|TRBJ2-3|.|TRBV18
TGTGCCAGCTCACCACGTCCGGATACGCAGTATTTT
CASSPRPDTQYF
>.|TRBJ1-1|few|TRBV27
TGTGCCAGCAGTTTAGGTCAGGGGACCACTGAAGCTTTCTTT
CASSLGQGTTEAFF
>TRBD1|TRBJ1-1|.|TRBV2
TGTGCCAGCAGTGAGCAGGGGGTGAACACTGAAGCTTTCTTT
CASSEQGVNTEAFF
>TRBD1|TRBJ1-1|.|TRBV5-1
TGCGCCAGCAGCTTGGGACAGGGTCTACTCGATTTGAACACTGAAGCTTTCTTT
CASSLGQGLLDLNTEAFF
>TRBD2|TRBJ2-5|.|TRBV11-2
TGTGCCAGCAGCTTGACGGGGGGGCCGGGAGAGACCCAGTACTTC
CASSLTGGPGETQYF
>.|TRBJ1-2|.|TRBV30
TGTGCCTGGAGGGGGCAGACCAATAACTATGGCTACACCTTC
CAWRGQTNNYGYTF
>.|TRBJ1-1|.|TRBV13
TGTGCCAGCAGCTTAGTGCAGGGGAACACTGAAGCTTTCTTT
CASSLVQGNTEAFF
>.|TRBJ2-7|.|TRBV12-1
TGTGCCAGCAGCCAAAGGGACAGCCCCTCCTACGAGCAGTACTTC
CASSQRDSPSYEQYF
>TRBD2|TRBJ2-2|.|TRBV6-1
TGTGCTGGGACTAAAGCGGGAGGCACCGGGGAGCTGTTTTTT
CAGTKAGGTGELFF
>TRBD1|TRBJ1-1|few|TRBV6-1
TGTGCCATCGGGGGGACAGGGACGGCTGAAGCTTTCTTT
CAIGGTGTAEAFF
>TRBD2|TRBJ2-3|.|TRBV5-8
TGTGCCAGCAGCAGGGGACTAGCGATAAGCACAGATACGCAGTATTTT
CASSRGLAISTDTQYF
>.|TRBJ2-3|once|TRBV10-3
TGTGCCATCAGGGAGGTGGCAGGGGTCAGCACAGATACGCAGTATTTT
CAIREVAGVSTDTQYF
>.|TRBJ2-7|.|TRBV5-1
TGCGCCAGCAGCTTGGGCACAGGCCCAGTCTACGAGCAGTACTTC
CASSLGTGPVYEQYF
>TRBD1|TRBJ1-1|.|TRBV2
TGTGCCAGCGGGGACAGGCCAGCTTTCTTT
CASGDRPAFF
>.|TRBJ2-2|once|TRBV7-3
TGTGCCAGCAGCTTAAATCGGGTAACCGGGGAGCTGTTTTTT
CASSLNRVTGELFF
>.|TRBJ2-3|.|TRBV5-1
TGCGCCAGCAGCTTGAGGGGTCAGGTAATAGATACGCAGTATTTT
CASSLRGQVIDTQYF
>.|TRBJ1-1|.|TRBV6-5
TGTGCCAGCAGCAGAGCGATCGGGGAGGGCACTGAAGCTTTCTTT
CASSRAIGEGTEAFF
>.|TRBJ1-5|.|TRBV5-1
TGCGCCAGCAGCCCCATTAGCCAGCCCCAGCATTTT
CASSPISQPQHF
>TRBD1|TRBJ1-2|.|TRBV6-6
TGTGCCAGCAGTCGGACAGGGGGCCTCTATGGCTACACCTTC
CASSRTGGLYGYTF
>.|TRBJ1-5|.|TRBV6-1
TGTGCCAGCAGTCCGCAGGTCCATAGCAATCAGCCCCAGCATTTT
CASSPQVHSNQPQHF
>.|TRBJ1-2|.|TRBV10-3
TGTGCCCCTCAAGGCAACAGCGAGGGTGGCTACACCTTC
CAPQGNSEGGYTF
>TRBD2|TRBJ2-1|once|TRBV12-5
TGTGCTAGTGGGCCGGGAGGGCGCCGGGTGGGGCTAGCGGGAAACAATGAGCAGTTCTTC
CASGPGGRRVGLAGNNEQFF
>.|TRBJ2-7|.|TRBV7-2
TGTGCCAGCAGCTTAGATTTCCAGGAGCAGTACTTC
CASSLDFQEQYF
>.|TRBJ2-2|.|TRBV11-1
TGTGCCAGCAGCTCGACAGTCTCCGGGGAGCTGTTTTTT
CASSSTVSGELFF
>TRBD2|TRBJ2-7|.|TRBV14
TGTGCCACCTCTAAGCGGGGGGCAGGCGAGCAGTACTTC
CATSKRGAGEQYF